The 10 T cell receptor beta chains given below trace back to one sample, sequenced in a study of blood T cell repertoires in COVID-19. Using immunoSEQ multiplex PCR, the repertoire was profiled, and TCRdb retains in-frame clones only, with some absent. The table has about 250,000 clones, 83% seen once. The sample taken for sequencing was peripheral blood. The receptor source for this set is a human donor in a cohort sampled during active COVID-19.

J is TRBJ2-3 and V is TRBV7-2; D uncertain. Trimming took 4 bases from V and 4 from J, leaving 15 bases between them. CDR3 length equals 15 residues. Germline V lookup: CDR1 SGHTA, CDR2 FQGNSA. The DNA of the CDR3 is TGTGCCAGCAGCTCATCCACGGCGGTGTCAGATACGCAGTATTTT. This translates into CASSSSTAVSDTQYF.

The chain has TRBV3-1 (or the pseudogene TRBV3-2) and TRBJ1-2; unclear D gene. The CDR3 extends over 13 amino acids. Germline lookup yields CDR1 LGHDT and CDR2 YNNKEL (reference sequence). Trimming took off 0 bases at V and 5 bases at J, with 7 bases between the two ends. CDR3 nucleotides: TGTGCCAGCAGCCAAGACGAGGCTTATGGCTACACCTTC. It translates to CASSQDEAYGYTF.

The V gene is TRBV15, the J gene TRBJ1-4, with 7 bases that match TRBD1. The CDR3 contains 15 residues. Germline assignment: CDR1 LNHNV and CDR2 YYDKDF (reference sequence). The V segment lost 0 bases and the J segment 7 bases; nucleotides outside the gene matches: 5. CDR3: CATSRDRQGGEKLFF. The CDR3 DNA reads as TGTGCCACCAGCAGAGATCGACAGGGAGGTGAAAAACTGTTTTTT. The entire variable domain, with the rest obtained from reference TRBV15 and TRBJ1-4, is as follows: DAMVIQNPRYQVTQFGKPVTLSCSQTLNHNVMYWYQQKSSQAPKLLFHYYDKDFNNEADTPDNFQSRRPNTSFCFLDIRSPGLGDTAMYLCATSRDRQGGEKLFFGSGTQLSVL.

This chain connects TRBV28 to TRBJ2-7, with 14 bases fitting TRBD2. This CDR3 comprises 16 residues. V lost 5 bases and J lost 2; bases outside the gene matches: 5. Germline loops: CDR1 MDHEN, CDR2 SYDVKM. CDR3 sequence (DNA): TGTGCCAGCAGTCTAAGACTAGCGGGAGGGACCTACGAGCAGTACTTC. Translating it yields CASSLRLAGGTYEQYF.

The chain carries TRBV10-3 and TRBJ1-2, with 12 bases lining up with TRBD1. This CDR3 region has 14 residues. CDR1 is ENHRY, CDR2 SYGVKD, per germline. V shed 5 bases, J shed 8 bases, and the junction held 6 bases outside the gene matches. CDR3 residues: CAISLGQGAGGYTF. The CDR3 DNA is TGTGCCATCAGTCTGGGACAGGGGGCGGGAGGCTACACCTTC.

This clone has just one count. This chain uses TRBV5-6 with TRBJ2-1; D gene uncertain. V was cut by 0 bases and J by 2 bases, with 9 bases left in between. Germline V lookup: CDR1 SGHDT, CDR2 YYEEEE. There are 15 residues in the CDR3. The CDR3, as DNA: TGTGCCAGCAGCTTGGATGATTCAGCCTACAATGAGCAGTTCTTC. It codes for CASSLDDSAYNEQFF.

This clone was picked up a small number of times. J is TRBJ1-1 and V is TRBV24-1, with TRBD1 identical over 8 bases. V was clipped by 4 bases and J by 1 base; unmatched bases: 4. The CDR3 runs 15 residues. Germline V gene sequence: CDR1 KGHDR, CDR2 SFDVKD. The CDR3 is CATSDPGTGNTEAFF. The CDR3 nucleotides are TGTGCCACCAGTGACCCCGGGACAGGGAACACTGAAGCTTTCTTT.

The chain has TRBV30 and TRBJ2-2; 8 nucleotides match TRBD2. V was clipped by 0 bases and J by 2 bases; unmatched bases: 8. Germline CDR1 reads GTSNPN; CDR2 reads SVGIG (reference sequence). This CDR3 has 17 amino acids. The CDR3 sequence: CAWSVFGRGANTGELFF. The CDR3 bases are TGTGCCTGGAGTGTTTTTGGGCGGGGGGCCAACACCGGGGAGCTGTTTTTT.

This clone was found once. The chain uses TRBV2 and TRBJ2-5; D unclear. V dropped 4 bases and J dropped 5 bases, with 17 bases sitting between them. The CDR3 runs to 15 residues. Germline assignment: CDR1 SNHLY and CDR2 FYNNEI. The CDR3 DNA reads as TGTGCCAGCAGTGTCCGCCACCCCGAGTCGGAGACCCAGTACTTC. Translation: CASSVRHPESETQYF. The variable domain in full, completed from reference TRBV2 and TRBJ2-5, reads EPEVTQTPSHQVTQMGQEVILRCVPISNHLYFYWYRQILGQKVEFLVSFYNNEISEKSEIFDDQFSVERPDGSNFTLKIRSTKLEDSAMYFCASSVRHPESETQYFGPGTRLLVL.

This clone has more than one count but fewer than ten. The rearrangement joins TRBV9 to TRBJ1-5; no reliable D call. CDR3 length: 14 residues. Germline CDR1 SGDLS, CDR2 YYNGEE. V lost 0 bases, J lost 6 bases, and 10 bases lay in between. CDR3 DNA sequence: TGTGCCAGCAGCGTAGGATCGGGGTCTCAGCCCCAGCATTTT. It codes for CASSVGSGSQPQHF.